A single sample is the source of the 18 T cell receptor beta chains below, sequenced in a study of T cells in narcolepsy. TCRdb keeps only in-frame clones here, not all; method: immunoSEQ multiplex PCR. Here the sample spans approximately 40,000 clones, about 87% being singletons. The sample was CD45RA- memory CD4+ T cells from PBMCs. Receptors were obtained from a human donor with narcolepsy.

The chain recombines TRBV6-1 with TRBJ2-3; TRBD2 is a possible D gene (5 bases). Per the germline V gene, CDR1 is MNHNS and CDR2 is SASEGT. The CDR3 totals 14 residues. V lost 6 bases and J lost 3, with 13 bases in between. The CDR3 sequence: CASRDGLGTDTQYF. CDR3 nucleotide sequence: TGTGCCAGCAGGGATGGACTTGGAACAGATACGCAGTATTTT.

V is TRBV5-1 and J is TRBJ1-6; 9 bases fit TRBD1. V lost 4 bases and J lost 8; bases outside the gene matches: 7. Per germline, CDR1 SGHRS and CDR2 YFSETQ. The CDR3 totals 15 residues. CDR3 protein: CASSQGTGPDSPLHF. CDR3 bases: TGCGCCAGCAGCCAGGGGACAGGGCCGGATTCACCCCTCCACTTT. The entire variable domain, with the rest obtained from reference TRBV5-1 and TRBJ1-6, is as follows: KAGVTQTPRYLIKTRGQQVTLSCSPISGHRSVSWYQQTPGQGLQFLFEYFSETQRNKGNFPGRFSGRQFSNSRSEMNVSTLELGDSALYLCASSQGTGPDSPLHFGNGTRLTVT.

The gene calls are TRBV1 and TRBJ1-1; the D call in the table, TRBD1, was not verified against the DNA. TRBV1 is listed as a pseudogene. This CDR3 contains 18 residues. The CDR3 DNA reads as TGCACCAGCAGCCCGATAAACCGGGACAGGAAAATGAACACTGAAGCTTTCTTT. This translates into CTSSPINRDRKMNTEAFF.

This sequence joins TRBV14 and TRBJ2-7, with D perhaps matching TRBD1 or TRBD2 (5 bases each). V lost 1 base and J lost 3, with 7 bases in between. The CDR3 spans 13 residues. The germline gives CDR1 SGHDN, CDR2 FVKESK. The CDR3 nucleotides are TGTGCCAGCAGCCAAGGGGACCTCTACGAGCAGTACTTC. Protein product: CASSQGDLYEQYF.

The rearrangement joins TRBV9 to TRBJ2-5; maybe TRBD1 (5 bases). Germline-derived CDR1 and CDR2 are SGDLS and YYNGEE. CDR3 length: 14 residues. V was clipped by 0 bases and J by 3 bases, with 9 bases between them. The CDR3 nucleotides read TGTGCCAGCAGCGTAGGACAGAACAAAGAGACCCAGTACTTC. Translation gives CASSVGQNKETQYF.

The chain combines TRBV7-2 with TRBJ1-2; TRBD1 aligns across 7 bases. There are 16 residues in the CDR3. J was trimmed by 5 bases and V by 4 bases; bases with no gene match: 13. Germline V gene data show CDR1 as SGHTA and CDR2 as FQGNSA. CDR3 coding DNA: TGTGCCAGCAGCTCCCGGGACAGTGAGCTTTTATATGGCTACACCTTC. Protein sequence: CASSSRDSELLYGYTF.

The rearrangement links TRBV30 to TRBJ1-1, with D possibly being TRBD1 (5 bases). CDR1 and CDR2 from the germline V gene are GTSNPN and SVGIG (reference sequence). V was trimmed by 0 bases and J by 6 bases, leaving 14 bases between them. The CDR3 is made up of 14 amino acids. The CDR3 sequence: CAWSVRGERAEAFF. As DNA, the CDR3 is TGTGCCTGGAGTGTACGGGGGGAAAGGGCTGAAGCTTTCTTT.

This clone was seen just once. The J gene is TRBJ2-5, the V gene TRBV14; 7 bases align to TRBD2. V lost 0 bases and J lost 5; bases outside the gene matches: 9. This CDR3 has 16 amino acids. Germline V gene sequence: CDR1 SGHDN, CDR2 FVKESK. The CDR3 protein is CASSQDGRGPGETQYF. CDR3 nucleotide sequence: TGTGCCAGCAGCCAAGATGGGAGGGGCCCTGGGGAGACCCAGTACTTC. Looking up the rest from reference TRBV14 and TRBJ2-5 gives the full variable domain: EAGVTQFPSHSVIEKGQTVTLRCDPISGHDNLYWYRRVMGKEIKFLLHFVKESKQDESGMPNNRFLAERTGGTYSTLKVQPAELEDSGVYFCASSQDGRGPGETQYFGPGTRLLVL.

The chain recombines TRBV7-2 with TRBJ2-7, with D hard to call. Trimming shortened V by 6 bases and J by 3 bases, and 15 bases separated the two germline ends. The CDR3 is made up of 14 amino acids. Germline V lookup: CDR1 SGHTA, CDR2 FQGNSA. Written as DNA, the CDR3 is TGTGCCAGCAGGTTGGGAAGGCAGGACTACGAGCAGTACTTC. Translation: CASRLGRQDYEQYF.

The CDR3 spells CASSPLTSGDTQYF. CDR3 nucleotide sequence: TGTGCCAGCAGCCCCCTCACCTCGGGGGATACGCAGTATTTT. This rearrangement joins TRBV7-2 to TRBJ2-3, with a tentative D call TRBD2 (5 bases). The CDR3 has 14 amino acids. The germline CDR1 and CDR2 sequences are SGHTA and FQGNSA. Trimming removed 5 bases at V and 6 bases at J, with 15 bases between.

The CDR3 loop is CASIQAPETDTQYF. The DNA of the CDR3 is TGTGCCAGCATACAGGCCCCAGAGACAGATACGCAGTATTTT. The chain employs TRBV7-9 and TRBJ2-3; possible D gene TRBD1, 5 bases. The CDR3 extends over 14 amino acids. CDR1 is SEHNR and CDR2 is FQNEAQ in the germline V gene (reference sequence). Trimming took 7 bases from V and 3 from J, leaving 14 bases between them.

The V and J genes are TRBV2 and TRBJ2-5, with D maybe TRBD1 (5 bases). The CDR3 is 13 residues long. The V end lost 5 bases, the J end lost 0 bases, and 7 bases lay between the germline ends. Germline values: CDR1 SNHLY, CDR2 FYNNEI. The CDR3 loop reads CASSKDNQETQYF. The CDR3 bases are TGTGCCAGCAGTAAGGACAACCAAGAGACCCAGTACTTC.

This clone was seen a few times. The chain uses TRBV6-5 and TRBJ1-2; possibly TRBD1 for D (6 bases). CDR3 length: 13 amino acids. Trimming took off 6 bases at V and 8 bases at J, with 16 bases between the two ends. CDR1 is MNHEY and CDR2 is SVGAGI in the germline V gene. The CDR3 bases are TGTGCCAGCAGCGGAGGGGGACCTCTCGGCTACACCTTC. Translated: CASSGGGPLGYTF.

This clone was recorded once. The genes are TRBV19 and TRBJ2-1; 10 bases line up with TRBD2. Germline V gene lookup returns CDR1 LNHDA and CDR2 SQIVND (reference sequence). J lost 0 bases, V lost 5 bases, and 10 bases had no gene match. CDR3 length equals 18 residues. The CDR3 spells CASSQAGGFSSSYNEQFF. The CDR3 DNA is TGTGCCAGTAGTCAAGCGGGAGGGTTCTCGAGCTCCTACAATGAGCAGTTCTTC.

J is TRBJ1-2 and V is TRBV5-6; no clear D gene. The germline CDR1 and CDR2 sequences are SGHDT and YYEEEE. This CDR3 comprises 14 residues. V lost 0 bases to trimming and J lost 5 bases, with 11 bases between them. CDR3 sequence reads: CASSLAKTQYGYTF. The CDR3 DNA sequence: TGTGCCAGCAGCTTGGCAAAGACCCAATATGGCTACACCTTC. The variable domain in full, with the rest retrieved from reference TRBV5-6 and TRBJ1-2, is DAGVTQSPTHLIKTRGQQVTLRCSPKSGHDTVSWYQQALGQGPQFIFQYYEEEERQRGNFPDRFSGHQFPNYSSELNVNALLLGDSALYLCASSLAKTQYGYTFGSGTRLTVV.

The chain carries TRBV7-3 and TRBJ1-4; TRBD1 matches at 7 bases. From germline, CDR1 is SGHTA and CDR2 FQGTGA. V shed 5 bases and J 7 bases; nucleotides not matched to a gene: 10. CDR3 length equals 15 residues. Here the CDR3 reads CASSLEGGAGEKLFF. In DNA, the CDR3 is TGTGCCAGCAGCCTCGAAGGGGGCGCCGGTGAAAAACTGTTTTTT.

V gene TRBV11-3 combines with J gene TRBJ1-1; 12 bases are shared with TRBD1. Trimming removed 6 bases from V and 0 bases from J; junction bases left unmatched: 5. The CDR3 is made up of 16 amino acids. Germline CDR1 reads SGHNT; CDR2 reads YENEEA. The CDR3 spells CASRPRDRGLNTEAFF. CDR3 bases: TGTGCCAGCAGGCCCCGGGACAGGGGGCTGAACACTGAAGCTTTCTTT.

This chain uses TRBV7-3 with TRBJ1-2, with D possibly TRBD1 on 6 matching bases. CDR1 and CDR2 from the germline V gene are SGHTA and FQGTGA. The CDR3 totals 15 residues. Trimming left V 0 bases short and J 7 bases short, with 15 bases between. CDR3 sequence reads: CASSLTVGHSGGYTF. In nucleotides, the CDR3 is TGTGCCAGCAGCTTAACGGTGGGACATTCGGGTGGCTACACCTTC.